The 12 T cell receptor beta chains below come from one sample, sequenced in a study of T cell responses to AZD1222 COVID-19 vaccine (TCRdb year 2021). The time point label on this specimen signifies: baseline before first vaccination. The treatment or condition label for this specimen denotes: meningococcal conjugate vaccine given as trial control. Receptors were amplified or captured by the immunoSEQ multiplex PCR assay. The table was pulled from immuneACCESS by TCRdb, which kept in-frame rearrangements only. Such tables lose some clones; where checked, under half of the loss comes from unresolved V genes, and the rest has no known cause. In this sample the table shows 210,000 or so clones, about 92% of which occur a single time. 1% of the sample rests with the top ten. The sample was peripheral blood, taken on day 0 of MenACWY control vaccination. The receptors stem from an adult in good health.

The chain recombines TRBV6-5 with TRBJ1-1; D is uncertain. The germline V gene has CDR1 MNHEY and CDR2 SVGAGI. The CDR3 contains 12 residues. With 7 bases removed from V and 4 bases from J, the gap between germline ends came to 10 bases. The CDR3 region is CASIGPLTEAFF. The CDR3 DNA reads TGTGCCAGCATAGGCCCGCTCACTGAAGCTTTCTTT.

This clone is a singleton in its sample. V and J are TRBV12-3 or TRBV12-4 and TRBJ2-5, with D uncertain. V was pared by 5 bases and J by 0 bases, with 7 bases between. The CDR3 loop spans 13 amino acids. CDR3 bases: TGTGCCAGCAGTCAACAATACCAAGAGACCCAGTACTTC. As protein: CASSQQYQETQYF.

The genes are TRBV5-4 and TRBJ2-1; TRBD2 is a possible D gene (7 bases). CDR3 length equals 16 residues. Trimming stripped 0 bases from V and 3 bases from J, with 13 bases between. The germline gives CDR1 SGHNT, CDR2 YYREEE (reference sequence). Written as DNA, the CDR3 is TGTGCCAGCAGCTTGGGGGCGGGGGCCCTCTACAATGAGCAGTTCTTC. As protein: CASSLGAGALYNEQFF.

The chain has TRBV6-5 and TRBJ1-1; weak D call: TRBD1 (6 bases). Germline CDR1 reads MNHEY; CDR2 reads SVGAGI. Between the trimmed V and J ends, which lost 6 bases and 3 bases, there was a span of 8 bases. This CDR3 is built from 12 residues. The CDR3 DNA reads TGTGCCAGCAGGTACAGGGACACTGAAGCTTTCTTT. The encoded protein is CASRYRDTEAFF.

This chain connects TRBV7-9 to TRBJ1-2; D uncertain. The germline V and J ends were trimmed by 5 bases and 8 bases, with 18 bases remaining between them. This CDR3 has 14 amino acids. CDR1 SEHNR and CDR2 FQNEAQ come from the germline V gene (reference sequence). The CDR3 protein is CASSLQLGLRGYTF. The CDR3 DNA reads TGTGCCAGCAGCCTCCAACTGGGGTTACGGGGCTACACCTTC.

This sequence joins TRBV2 and TRBJ2-1; tentative D call: TRBD2 (5 bases). V was shortened by 3 bases and J by 6 bases, with 6 bases between the two germline ends. Germline CDR1 is SNHLY and CDR2 is FYNNEI. The CDR3 covers 12 residues. The CDR3 DNA sequence: TGTGCCAGCAGTGATGCGGGCAATGAGCAGTTCTTC. It specifies CASSDAGNEQFF.

The chain couples TRBV28 to TRBJ2-2, with unresolved D. Germline-derived CDR1 and CDR2 are MDHEN and SYDVKM. V was pared by 8 bases and J by 4 bases, with 17 bases between. This CDR3 has 15 amino acids. This CDR3 is CASGSRTIRTGELFF. The CDR3 bases are TGTGCCAGCGGTTCGAGGACGATTCGCACCGGGGAGCTGTTTTTT.

CDR3 region: CASTVDRGASTDTQYF. The CDR3 bases are TGTGCCAGCACCGTGGACAGGGGGGCTAGCACAGATACGCAGTATTTT. The J gene is TRBJ2-3, the V gene TRBV6-6; 10 bases match TRBD1. There are 16 residues in the CDR3. The J segment lost 0 bases and the V segment lost 7 bases, leaving 7 bases of the junction unmatched. Germline loops: CDR1 MNHNY, CDR2 SVGAGI (reference sequence).

This clone was observed a handful of times. The chain recombines TRBV9 with TRBJ1-4, with D unclear. The V gene's germline CDR1 is SGDLS and CDR2 YYNGEE. V lost 0 bases, J lost 9 bases, and 9 bases lay in between. There are 13 residues in the CDR3. CDR3 bases: TGTGCCAGCAGCGTAGGCGGGGAGAAAAAACTGTTTTTT. It translates to CASSVGGEKKLFF.

V and J are TRBV19 and TRBJ2-5; weak D call: TRBD2 (7 bases). The CDR3 consists of 14 residues. Per the germline V gene, CDR1 is LNHDA and CDR2 is SQIVND (reference sequence). Trimming removed 1 base at V and 5 bases at J, with 11 bases between. This chain's CDR3 is CASSIAQGGETQYF. The DNA for the CDR3 is TGTGCCAGTAGTATAGCACAGGGAGGGGAGACCCAGTACTTC.

The rearrangement joins TRBV19 to TRBJ2-3; TRBD1 matches 9 bases. Germline V gene lookup returns CDR1 LNHDA and CDR2 SQIVND (reference sequence). Trimming took 4 bases from V and 4 from J; bases not matched to a gene: 6. This CDR3 has 15 amino acids. The CDR3 protein is CASSKRDRDADTQYF. CDR3 nucleotides: TGTGCCAGTAGTAAAAGGGACAGGGACGCAGATACGCAGTATTTT.

V and J are TRBV4-1 and TRBJ1-2; the D gene is possibly TRBD1 (6 bases). Looked up from germline, CDR1 is MGHRA and CDR2 is YSYEKL. The germline V and J ends were trimmed by 0 bases and 4 bases, with 15 bases remaining between them. CDR3 length equals 16 residues. The CDR3 DNA reads TGCGCCAGCAGCCAAGAGCCCTCCGGGACAAGCTATGGCTACACCTTC. Protein product: CASSQEPSGTSYGYTF.